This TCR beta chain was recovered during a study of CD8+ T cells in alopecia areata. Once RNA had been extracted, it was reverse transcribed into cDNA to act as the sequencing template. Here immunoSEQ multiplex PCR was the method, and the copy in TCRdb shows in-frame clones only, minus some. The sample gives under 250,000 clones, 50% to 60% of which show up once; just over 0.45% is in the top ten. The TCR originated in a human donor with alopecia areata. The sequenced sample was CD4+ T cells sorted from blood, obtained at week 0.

CDR3 nucleotides: TGCAGCGTCACCTCGAGGATGAACACTGAAGCTTTCTTT. Protein sequence: CSVTSRMNTEAFF. The V call is TRBV29-1, the J call TRBJ1-1; unclear D gene. CDR1 is SQVTM and CDR2 is ANQGSEA in the germline V gene. Between the trimmed V and J ends, which lost 6 bases and 0 bases, there was a span of 11 bases. The CDR3 consists of 13 residues. Full variable domain (outside the CDR3, taken from reference TRBV29-1 and TRBJ1-1): SAVISQKPSRDICQRGTSLTIQCQVDSQVTMMFWYRQQPGQSLTLIATANQGSEATYESGFVIDKFPISRPNLTFSTLTVSNMSPEDSSIYLCSVTSRMNTEAFFGQGTRLTVV.